This T cell receptor beta chain comes out of a study of human T cells and chemical hapten exposure. Study at large: Upper inner arm skin measuring roughly 2 cm by roughly 2 cm received 2% DPC for sensitization. For the approximately 25-week duration of the study, patients were given weekly doses of diphenylcyclopropenone on the scalp.

Ten or more counts support this clonotype. Germline V lookup: CDR1 SNHLY, CDR2 FYNNEI. The CDR3 is 14 amino acids. V gave up 1 base and J gave up 1 base, with 6 bases separating them. The time point here: pre-sensitization, week 0. Treatment indicated: therapeutic diphenylcyclopropenone sensitization with weekly scalp DPC. People who gave samples had alopecia, were 18 to 70 years old, and were suitable for DPC. Unseparated into fractions, whole blood served as the source from which total RNA was extracted. TCRdb reprocessed the RACE reads via MiXCR and lists one record per CDR3 protein. The data show 35,000 to 40,000 distinct CDR3 sequences, with roughly a tenth seen just once and approximately 5.9% held by the top ten.

The sequences come from whole blood, collected in connection with sensitization to the hapten diphenylcyclopropenone (DPC). This chain connects TRBV2 to TRBJ2-3; unclear D gene. This receptor was obtained from a man younger than 40 with alopecia areata. Some clones in this sample may be carry-over from other donors' samples. The CDR3 nucleotides read TGTGCCAGCAGTGAAGTAACCCGCACAGATACGCAGTATTTT. It is translated as CASSEVTRTDTQYF.